These 10 T cell receptor beta chains came from one sample sequenced in a study of cytomegalovirus exposure and HLA in healthy donors. PCR primers comprised 60 Vbeta and 13 Jbeta primers. Only in-frame clones appear in the TCRdb table, and some are missing; sequencing was by immunoSEQ multiplex PCR. The sample gives fewer than 110,000 clones, around 83% of which show up once; 3% to 4% is in the top ten. The material sequenced was PBMCs. Source of these receptors: a man aged 30-40 years in good health and CMV-seronegative.

J is TRBJ1-2 and V is TRBV9; TRBD1 is a possible D gene (5 bases). Germline loops: CDR1 SGDLS, CDR2 YYNGEE. The V gene lost 4 bases and the J gene lost 6 bases, with 10 bases spanning the gap. The CDR3 covers 12 residues. CDR3 residues: CASSTGVNGYTF. CDR3 bases: TGTGCCAGCAGCACAGGCGTGAATGGCTACACCTTC. The whole variable domain, filled in from reference TRBV9 and TRBJ1-2, reads DSGVTQTPKHLITATGQRVTLRCSPRSGDLSVYWYQQSLDQGLQFLIQYYNGEERAKGNILERFSAQQFPDLHSELNLSSLELGDSALYFCASSTGVNGYTFGSGTRLTVV.

The chain is built from TRBV14 and TRBJ1-2; D is ambiguous. Per germline, CDR1 SGHDN and CDR2 FVKESK. This CDR3 has 13 residues. V was shortened by 0 bases and J by 2 bases, with 4 bases between the two germline ends. CDR3 residues: CASSQDLNYGYTF. Here the CDR3 DNA reads TGTGCCAGCAGCCAAGATCTAAACTATGGCTACACCTTC.

The chain employs TRBV4-1 and TRBJ1-1, with D perhaps TRBD1 (6 bases). Germline V gives CDR1 MGHRA, CDR2 YSYEKL. The CDR3 sequence is 18 residues long. V was cut by 5 bases and J by 3 bases, with 25 bases left in between. The CDR3 DNA is TGCGCCAGCAGCTCAATCGGGACAAGAAAACTCTCGGACACTGAAGCTTTCTTT. As protein: CASSSIGTRKLSDTEAFF.

This clone was observed a few times. The genes are TRBV5-3 and TRBJ2-3, with D hard to call. TRBV5-3 is sorted into the ORF group, with uncertain function. Deletions cut 5 bases from V and 1 base from J, with 20 bases between. This CDR3 is built from 17 residues. The CDR3 coding sequence is TGTGCCAGAAGTCCCAGTTTTGCGGCATTGCGCACAGATACGCAGTATTTT. Protein: CARSPSFAALRTDTQYF.

The rearrangement joins TRBV7-9 to TRBJ2-7, with D possibly TRBD2 on 6 matching bases. Trimming cost V 4 bases and J 5 bases, with 15 bases left between them. The CDR3 totals 14 residues. The germline gives CDR1 SEHNR, CDR2 FQNEAQ (reference sequence). The CDR3 reads CASSSGGFSHEQYF. The CDR3 nucleotides are TGTGCCAGCAGCTCCGGGGGTTTTTCCCACGAGCAGTACTTC.

In DNA form, the CDR3 reads TGTGCCAGCAGCTTGGCGGGGGGAGACTACAATGAGCAGTTCTTC. Its protein product is CASSLAGGDYNEQFF. V and J are TRBV11-2 and TRBJ2-1; 8 positions agree with TRBD2. V trimming: 3 bases; J trimming: 3 bases; junction bases outside the gene matches: 4. CDR1 and CDR2 from the germline V gene are SGHAT and FQNNGV. The CDR3 runs 15 residues.

The V and J genes are TRBV7-6 and TRBJ2-3; D may be TRBD2 (6 bases). The germline V gene encodes CDR1 SGHVS and CDR2 FNYEAQ. The CDR3 covers 14 residues. The V and J ends lost 2 bases and 5 bases respectively, with 11 bases between them. The CDR3 spells CASSLIAALDTQYF. CDR3 DNA: TGTGCCAGCAGCTTAATAGCGGCCTTAGATACGCAGTATTTT.

V gene TRBV5-4 combines with J gene TRBJ2-7, with 8 nucleotides matching TRBD1. This CDR3 spans 14 amino acids. V lost 1 base to trimming and J lost 7 bases; unmatched junction nucleotides: 7. Looked up from germline, CDR1 is SGHNT and CDR2 is YYREEE (reference sequence). The CDR3: CASSLWRQGREQYF. DNA of the CDR3: TGTGCCAGCAGCTTGTGGAGACAGGGGCGGGAGCAGTACTTC.

V gene TRBV30 combines with J gene TRBJ2-1; D unresolved. Trimming took 0 bases from V and 6 from J, leaving 6 bases between them. The CDR3 runs to 12 residues. CDR1 and CDR2 (germline): GTSNPN, SVGIG (reference sequence). CDR3 DNA sequence: TGTGCCTGGAGTGTGCAACTCAATGAGCAGTTCTTC. Amino acid sequence: CAWSVQLNEQFF.

This clone was detected only once. The genes are TRBV9 and TRBJ1-5; no firm D call. Between the trimmed V and J ends, which lost 0 bases and 5 bases, there was a span of 18 bases. CDR1 is SGDLS and CDR2 is YYNGEE in the germline V gene. This CDR3 spans 17 amino acids. The CDR3: CASSVDGTRGGDQPQHF. The CDR3 DNA reads as TGTGCCAGCAGCGTAGATGGTACACGGGGTGGTGATCAGCCCCAGCATTTT.